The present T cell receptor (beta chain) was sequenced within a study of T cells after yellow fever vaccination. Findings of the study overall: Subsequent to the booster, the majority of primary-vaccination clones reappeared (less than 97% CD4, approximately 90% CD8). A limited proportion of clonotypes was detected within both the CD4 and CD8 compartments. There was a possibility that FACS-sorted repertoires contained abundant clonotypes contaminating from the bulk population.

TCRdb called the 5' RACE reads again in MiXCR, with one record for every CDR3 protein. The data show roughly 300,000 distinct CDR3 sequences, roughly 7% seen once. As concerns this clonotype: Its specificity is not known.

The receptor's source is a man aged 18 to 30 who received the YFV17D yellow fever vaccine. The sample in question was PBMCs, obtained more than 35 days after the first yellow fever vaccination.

The CDR3 DNA reads as TGTGCCAGCTCCCACCCGTACGGGAGGCCCTACGAGCAGTACTTC. It yields the protein CASSHPYGRPYEQYF. V and J are TRBV18 and TRBJ2-7, with 7 bases fitting TRBD2. Germline assignment: CDR1 KGHSH and CDR2 LQKENI. V trimming: 6 bases; J trimming: 2 bases; junction bases outside the gene matches: 10. This CDR3 contains 15 residues.